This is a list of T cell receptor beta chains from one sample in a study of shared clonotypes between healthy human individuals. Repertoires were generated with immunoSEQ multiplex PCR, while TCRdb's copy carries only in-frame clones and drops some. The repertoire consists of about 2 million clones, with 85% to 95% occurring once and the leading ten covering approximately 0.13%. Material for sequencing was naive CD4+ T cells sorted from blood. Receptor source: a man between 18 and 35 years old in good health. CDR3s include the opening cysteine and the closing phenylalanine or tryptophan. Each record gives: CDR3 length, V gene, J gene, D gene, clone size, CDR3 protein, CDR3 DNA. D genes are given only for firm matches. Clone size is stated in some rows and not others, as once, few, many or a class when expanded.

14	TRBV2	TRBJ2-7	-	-	CASSGNGGASEQYF	TGTGCCAGCAGCGGTAATGGAGGGGCCTCCGAGCAGTACTTC
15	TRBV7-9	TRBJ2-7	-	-	CASSLKGTLTYEQYF	TGTGCCAGCAGCTTAAAGGGGACACTTACCTACGAGCAGTACTTC
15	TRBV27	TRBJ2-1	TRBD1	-	CASSSRTGNYNEQFF	TGTGCCAGCAGTTCCCGGACAGGGAACTACAATGAGCAGTTCTTC
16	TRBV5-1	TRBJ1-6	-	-	CASSPAGSSYNSPLHF	TGCGCCAGCAGCCCAGCAGGGAGCTCCTATAATTCACCCCTCCACTTT
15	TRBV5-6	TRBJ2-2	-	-	CASSLGQVVAGELFF	TGTGCCAGCAGCTTGGGACAGGTTGTCGCCGGGGAGCTGTTTTTT
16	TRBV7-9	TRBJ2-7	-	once	CASSISSGLGSYEQYF	TGTGCCAGCAGCATATCTTCGGGACTCGGCTCCTACGAGCAGTACTTC
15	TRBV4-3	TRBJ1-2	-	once	CASSQAAGDRYGYTF	TGCGCCAGCAGCCAAGCTGCAGGGGACCGATATGGCTACACCTTC
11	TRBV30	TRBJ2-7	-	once	CAWSAGGPQYF	TGTGCCTGGAGTGCGGGTGGGCCGCAGTACTTC
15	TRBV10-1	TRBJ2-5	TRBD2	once	CASSESLAGVETQYF	TGCGCCAGCAGTGAGTCCCTAGCGGGGGTAGAGACCCAGTACTTC
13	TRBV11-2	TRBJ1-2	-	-	CASSLEQVYGYTF	TGTGCCAGCAGCTTAGAACAGGTCTATGGCTACACCTTC
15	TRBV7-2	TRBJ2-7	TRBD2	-	CASSEGTSGSYEQYF	TGTGCCAGCAGCGAAGGGACTAGCGGGAGCTACGAGCAGTACTTC
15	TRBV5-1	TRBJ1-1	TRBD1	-	CASSLGDRLNTEAFF	TGCGCCAGCAGCTTGGGGGACAGACTGAACACTGAAGCTTTCTTT
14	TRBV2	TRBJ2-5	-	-	CASTRGLAGETQYF	TGTGCCAGCACCAGGGGTTTGGCTGGAGAGACCCAGTACTTC
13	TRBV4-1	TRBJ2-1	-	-	CASRRKGVDEQFF	TGCGCCAGCAGACGTAAAGGAGTGGATGAGCAGTTCTTC
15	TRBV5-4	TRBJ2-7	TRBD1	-	CASSTRQGAGYEQYF	TGTGCCAGCAGCACCCGACAGGGGGCGGGCTACGAGCAGTACTTC
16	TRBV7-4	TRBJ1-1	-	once	CASPSLGHFPNTEAFF	TGTGCCAGCCCCTCCCTGGGGCACTTCCCAAACACTGAAGCTTTCTTT
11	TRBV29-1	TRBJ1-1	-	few	CSVETNTEAFF	TGCAGCGTTGAAACGAACACTGAAGCTTTCTTT
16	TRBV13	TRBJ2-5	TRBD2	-	CASSLGASGVWETQYF	TGTGCCAGCAGCTTAGGCGCTAGCGGGGTCTGGGAGACCCAGTACTTC
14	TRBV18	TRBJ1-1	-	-	CASSPRATNTEAFF	TGTGCCAGCTCACCACGTGCCACAAACACTGAAGCTTTCTTT
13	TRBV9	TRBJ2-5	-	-	CASSVVTRETQYF	TGTGCCAGCAGCGTAGTTACGCGGGAGACCCAGTACTTC
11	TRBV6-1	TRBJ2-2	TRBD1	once	CASRLDRMLFF	TGTGCCAGCCGATTGGACAGGATGCTGTTTTTT
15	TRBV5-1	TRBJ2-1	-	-	CASSLSDKSYNEQFF	TGCGCCAGCAGCTTGAGCGACAAATCCTACAATGAGCAGTTCTTC
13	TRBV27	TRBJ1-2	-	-	CASRKQDYYGYTF	TGTGCCAGCAGAAAACAGGACTACTATGGCTACACCTTC
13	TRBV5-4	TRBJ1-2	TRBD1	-	CASSHGQGDGYTF	TGTGCCAGCAGCCATGGACAGGGTGATGGCTACACCTTC
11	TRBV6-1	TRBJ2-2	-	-	CASSLAGELFF	TGTGCCAGCAGTTTGGCCGGGGAGCTGTTTTTT
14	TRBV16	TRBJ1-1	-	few	CASSQLVGGTEAFF	TGTGCCAGCAGCCAATTGGTCGGCGGAACTGAAGCTTTCTTT
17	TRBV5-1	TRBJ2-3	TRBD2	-	CASSSPGLAGVTDTQYF	TGCGCCAGCAGCTCCCCGGGACTAGCGGGAGTCACAGATACGCAGTATTTT
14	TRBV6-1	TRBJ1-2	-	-	CASSALTGSYGYTF	TGTGCCAGCAGTGCCCTGACGGGGAGCTATGGCTACACCTTC
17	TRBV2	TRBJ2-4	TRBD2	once	CASSDPWEGWAKNIQYF	TGTGCCAGCAGTGATCCCTGGGAGGGATGGGCCAAAAACATTCAGTACTTC
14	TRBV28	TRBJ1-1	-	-	CASRRHGETTEAFF	TGTGCCAGCAGGAGGCACGGGGAGACCACTGAAGCTTTCTTT
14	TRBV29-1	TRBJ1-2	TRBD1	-	CSATGFGTNYGYTF	TGCAGCGCGACAGGGTTCGGGACTAACTATGGCTACACCTTC
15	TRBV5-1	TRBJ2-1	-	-	CASSPGGGAQGEQFF	TGCGCCAGCAGCCCGGGCGGGGGCGCCCAGGGTGAGCAGTTCTTC
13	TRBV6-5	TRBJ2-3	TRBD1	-	CASRGTGTDTQYF	TGTGCCAGCAGAGGGACAGGGACAGATACGCAGTATTTT
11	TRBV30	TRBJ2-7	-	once	CAWSVAYEQYF	TGTGCCTGGAGTGTTGCGTACGAGCAGTACTTC
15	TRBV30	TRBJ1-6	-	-	CAWGWGKENNSPLHF	TGTGCCTGGGGGTGGGGAAAGGAGAATAATTCACCCCTCCACTTT
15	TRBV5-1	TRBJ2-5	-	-	CASSLVVDGQETQYF	TGCGCCAGCAGCTTGGTGGTTGACGGTCAAGAGACCCAGTACTTC
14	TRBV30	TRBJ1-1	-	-	CAWNRVNMNTEAFF	TGTGCCTGGAATCGCGTCAACATGAACACTGAAGCTTTCTTT
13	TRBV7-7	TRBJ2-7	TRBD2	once	CASSLVLAGEQYF	TGTGCTAGCAGCTTAGTCTTAGCGGGGGAGCAGTACTTC
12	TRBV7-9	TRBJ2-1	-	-	CASSFLRQEQFF	TGTGCCAGCAGCTTTCTCCGTCAAGAGCAGTTCTTC
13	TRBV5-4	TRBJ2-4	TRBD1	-	CASTGGAKNIQYF	TGTGCCAGCACAGGGGGAGCCAAAAACATTCAGTACTTC
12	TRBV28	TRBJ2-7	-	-	CASSLTGYEQYF	TGTGCCAGCAGTTTAACGGGCTACGAGCAGTACTTC
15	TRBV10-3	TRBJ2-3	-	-	CAISPGTTSTDTQYF	TGTGCCATCAGCCCCGGGACAACTAGCACAGATACGCAGTATTTT
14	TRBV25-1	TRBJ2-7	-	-	CASSDPVQGGEQYF	TGTGCCAGCAGTGATCCCGTCCAGGGAGGCGAGCAGTACTTC
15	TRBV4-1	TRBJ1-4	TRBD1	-	CASSQTGTGNEKLFF	TGCGCCAGCAGCCAAACCGGGACAGGGAATGAAAAACTGTTTTTT
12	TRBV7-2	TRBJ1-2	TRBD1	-	CASSYLGQGTFF	TGTGCCAGCAGCTACCTCGGACAGGGAACCTTCTTC
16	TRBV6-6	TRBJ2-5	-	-	CASSYSWTVEDGTQYF	TGTGCCAGCAGTTACTCGTGGACAGTAGAAGATGGGACCCAGTACTTC